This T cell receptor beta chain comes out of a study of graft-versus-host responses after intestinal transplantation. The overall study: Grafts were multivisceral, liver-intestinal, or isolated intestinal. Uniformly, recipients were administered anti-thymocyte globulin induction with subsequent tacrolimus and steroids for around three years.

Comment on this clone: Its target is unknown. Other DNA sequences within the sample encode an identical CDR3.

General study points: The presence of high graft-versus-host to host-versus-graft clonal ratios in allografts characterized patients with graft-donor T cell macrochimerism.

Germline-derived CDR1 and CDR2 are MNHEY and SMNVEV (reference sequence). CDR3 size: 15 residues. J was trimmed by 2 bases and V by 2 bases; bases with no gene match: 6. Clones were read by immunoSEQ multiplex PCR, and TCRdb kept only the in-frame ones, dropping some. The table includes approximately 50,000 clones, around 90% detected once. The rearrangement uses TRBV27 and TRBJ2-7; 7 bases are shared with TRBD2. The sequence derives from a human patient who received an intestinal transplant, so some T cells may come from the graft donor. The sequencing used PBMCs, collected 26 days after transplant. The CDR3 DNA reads TGTGCCAGCAGTTTAAATCGCGGGAGCCCCTACGAGCAGTACTTC. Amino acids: CASSLNRGSPYEQYF.